Detailed here is one T cell receptor beta chain. Its antigen remains unidentified. The sample belongs to a study of T-cell memory formation after mild COVID-19. UMIs and sample barcodes were carried by the TCR alpha and TCR beta cDNA libraries that 5'RACE produced using constant-segment primers. TCRdb passed the 5' RACE reads through MiXCR, listing each CDR3 protein once. This table holds 430,000 or so distinct CDR3 sequences, around a quarter found once. Study-wide results and limits: CM and EM subsets held most contracting CD4+ clones; EMRA held CD8+ ones.

Germline CDR1 MNHNS, CDR2 SASEGT. The CDR3 is 20 residues long. V gave up 5 bases and J gave up 0 bases; unmatched junction bases: 12. The chain links TRBV6-1 to TRBJ2-1; TRBD2 matches 14 bases. Source material: PBMCs or a T cell subset sorted from them (not recorded which). The TCR sequence derives from an adult woman who had mild COVID-19 (a few samples of this study predate the infection). Cell type and time point are not known. The CDR3 DNA sequence: TGTGCCAGCAGTTCCGGGACTAGCGGGAGTTCCCCCGGCTCCTACAATGAGCAGTTCTTC. Translation gives CASSSGTSGSSPGSYNEQFF.